Listed here is a single T cell receptor beta chain. The CDR3 contains 12 residues. Deletions cut 5 bases from V and 3 bases from J, with 8 bases between. Per the germline V gene, CDR1 is LNHNV and CDR2 is YYDKDF (reference sequence). Both 60 Vbeta primers and 13 Jbeta primers went into the PCR. TCRdb's table, derived via immunoSEQ multiplex PCR, lists solely in-frame clones and lacks some. The clone table shows tens of thousands of clones, with the ten largest holding 3% to 4%. This specimen comes from a study of cytomegalovirus exposure and HLA in healthy donors. V is TRBV15 and J is TRBJ2-7, with D uncertain. The clonotype originates from a woman in her 30s in good health and CMV-seropositive. Specimen: PBMCs. In nucleotides, the CDR3 is TGTGCCACCAGCGCCCCCGGCTACGAGCAGTACTTC. Protein product: CATSAPGYEQYF.